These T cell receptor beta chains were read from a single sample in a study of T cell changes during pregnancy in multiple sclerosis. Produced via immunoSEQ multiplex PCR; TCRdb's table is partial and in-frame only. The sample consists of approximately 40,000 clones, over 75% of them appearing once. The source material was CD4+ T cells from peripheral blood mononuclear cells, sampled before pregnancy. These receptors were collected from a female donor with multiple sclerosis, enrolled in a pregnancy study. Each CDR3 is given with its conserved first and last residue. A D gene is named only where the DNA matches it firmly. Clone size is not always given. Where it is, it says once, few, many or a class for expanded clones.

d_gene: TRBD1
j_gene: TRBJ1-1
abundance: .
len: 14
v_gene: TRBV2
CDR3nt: TGTGCCAGCAGTCCTAGGACAGGGTCGGTTGAAGCTTTCTTT
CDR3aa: CASSPRTGSVEAFF

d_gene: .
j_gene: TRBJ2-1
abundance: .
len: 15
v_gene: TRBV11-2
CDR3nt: TGTGCCAGCAGCTCTCCTCCGGGGGCCTACAATGAGCAGTTCTTC
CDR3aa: CASSSPPGAYNEQFF

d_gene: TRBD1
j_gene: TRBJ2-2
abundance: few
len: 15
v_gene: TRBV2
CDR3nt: TGTGCCAGCAACGGACAGGGGCGTCACACCGGGGAGCTGTTTTTT
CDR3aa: CASNGQGRHTGELFF

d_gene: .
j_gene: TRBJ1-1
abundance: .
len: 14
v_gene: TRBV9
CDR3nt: TGTGCCAGCAGCGTAGTTCAGGGGCAGGGTGAAGCTTTCTTT
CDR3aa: CASSVVQGQGEAFF

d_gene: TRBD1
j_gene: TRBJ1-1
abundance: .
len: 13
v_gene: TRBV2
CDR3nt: TGTGCCAGCAATCCGACAGGGGGCACTGAAGCTTTCTTT
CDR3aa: CASNPTGGTEAFF

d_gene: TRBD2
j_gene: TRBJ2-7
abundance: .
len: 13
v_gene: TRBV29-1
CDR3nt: TGCAGCGTTGGGGGGACTAGCCACCAGGAGCAGTACTTC
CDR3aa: CSVGGTSHQEQYF

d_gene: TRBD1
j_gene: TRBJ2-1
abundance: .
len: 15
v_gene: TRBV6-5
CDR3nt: TGTGCCAGCAGTTACACCGACAGGGTCGATGTTGAGCAGTTCTTC
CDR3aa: CASSYTDRVDVEQFF

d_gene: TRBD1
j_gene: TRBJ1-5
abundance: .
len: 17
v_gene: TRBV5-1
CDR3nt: TGCGCCAGCAGCGCGACTCCGACAGGGCCCTCCGGACAGCCCCAGCATTTT
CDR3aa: CASSATPTGPSGQPQHF

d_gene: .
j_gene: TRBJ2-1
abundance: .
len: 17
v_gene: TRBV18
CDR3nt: TGTGCCAGCTCACCAATGGGGCCAGCATTTAGCTGGAATGAGCAGTTCTTC
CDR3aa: CASSPMGPAFSWNEQFF

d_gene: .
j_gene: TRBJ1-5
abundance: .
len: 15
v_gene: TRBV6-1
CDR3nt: TGTGCCAGCAGTTCCGGGAGGGGAGGCAATCAGCCCCAGCATTTT
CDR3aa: CASSSGRGGNQPQHF

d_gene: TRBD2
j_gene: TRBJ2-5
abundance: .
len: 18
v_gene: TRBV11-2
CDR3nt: TGTGCCAGCAGCTCAGGGGGACTAGCGGGGGCCCCGGGGGAGACCCAGTACTTC
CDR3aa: CASSSGGLAGAPGETQYF

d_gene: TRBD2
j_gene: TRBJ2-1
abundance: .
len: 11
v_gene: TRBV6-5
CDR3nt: TGTGCCAGCAGTGGACTAGCGGCACAGTTCTTC
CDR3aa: CASSGLAAQFF

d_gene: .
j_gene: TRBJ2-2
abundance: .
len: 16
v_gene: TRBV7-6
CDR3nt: TGTGCCAGCAGCCCCTCCGTGGGCCCAAACACCGGGGAGCTGTTTTTT
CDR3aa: CASSPSVGPNTGELFF

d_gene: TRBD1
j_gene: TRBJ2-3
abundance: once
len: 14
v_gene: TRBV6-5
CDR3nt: TGTGCCAGCAGAAGGACAGGGGCCGTATATACGCAGTATTTT
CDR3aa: CASRRTGAVYTQYF

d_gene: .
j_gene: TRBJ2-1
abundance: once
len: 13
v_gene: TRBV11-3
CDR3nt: TGTGCCAGCAGCCGACGCCCACAGGATGAGCAGTTCTTC
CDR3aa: CASSRRPQDEQFF

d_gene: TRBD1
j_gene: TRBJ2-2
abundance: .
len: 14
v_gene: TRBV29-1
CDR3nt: TGCAGCGCGTTAGGGACAGGGGCCACCGGGGAGCTGTTTTTT
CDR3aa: CSALGTGATGELFF

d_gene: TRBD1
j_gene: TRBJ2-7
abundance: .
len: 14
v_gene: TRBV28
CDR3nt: TGTGCCAGCAGGGCTACAGGGGGAACCTACGAGCAGTACTTC
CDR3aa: CASRATGGTYEQYF

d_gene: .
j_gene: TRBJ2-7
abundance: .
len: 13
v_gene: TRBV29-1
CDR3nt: TGCAGCGTTCGGTGGGGAGGACCTTACGAGCAGTACTTC
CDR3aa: CSVRWGGPYEQYF

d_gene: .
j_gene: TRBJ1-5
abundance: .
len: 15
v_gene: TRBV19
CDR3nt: TGTGCCAGTAGCCTCCGGGTCTCAGAGGGCCAGCCCCAGCATTTT
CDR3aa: CASSLRVSEGQPQHF

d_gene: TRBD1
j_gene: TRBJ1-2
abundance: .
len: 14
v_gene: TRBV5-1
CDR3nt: TGCGCCAGCAGCTTAGGACAGGGGTCCTATGGCTACACCTTC
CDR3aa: CASSLGQGSYGYTF

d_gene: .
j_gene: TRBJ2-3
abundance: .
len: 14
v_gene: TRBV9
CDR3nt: TGTGCCAGCAGCGTAGGGCCGTCCGTTGATACGCAGTATTTT
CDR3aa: CASSVGPSVDTQYF

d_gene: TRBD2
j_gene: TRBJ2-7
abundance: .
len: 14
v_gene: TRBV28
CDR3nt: TGTGCCAGCAGTTCCGGGACTAATATATACGAGCAGTACTTC
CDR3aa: CASSSGTNIYEQYF

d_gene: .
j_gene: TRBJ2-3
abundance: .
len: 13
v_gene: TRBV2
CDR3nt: TGTGCCAGCAGGGACAGTAGCACAGATACGCAGTATTTT
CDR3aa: CASRDSSTDTQYF

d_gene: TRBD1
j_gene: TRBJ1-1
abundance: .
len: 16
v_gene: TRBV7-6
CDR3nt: TGTGCCAGCAGCTTCGCCCCGGCCTTAGGGGGCTCTGAAGCTTTCTTT
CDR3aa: CASSFAPALGGSEAFF

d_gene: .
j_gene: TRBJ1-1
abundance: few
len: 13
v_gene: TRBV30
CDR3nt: TGTGCCTGGAGTGTTCGGGGGGGCACTGAAGCTTTCTTT
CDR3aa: CAWSVRGGTEAFF

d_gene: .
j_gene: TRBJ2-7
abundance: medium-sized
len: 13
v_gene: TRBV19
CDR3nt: TGTGCCAGTAGTATAGGGGGGGGCGACGAGCAGTACTTC
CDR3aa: CASSIGGGDEQYF

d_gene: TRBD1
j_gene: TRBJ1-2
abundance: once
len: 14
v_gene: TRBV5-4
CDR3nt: TGTGCCAGCAGCTTGGCAGGGACAGGGGCCGGCTACACCTTC
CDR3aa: CASSLAGTGAGYTF

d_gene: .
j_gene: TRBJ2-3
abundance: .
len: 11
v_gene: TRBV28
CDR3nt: TGTGCCAGCAGTTTTGCGTATACGCAGTATTTT
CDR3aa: CASSFAYTQYF

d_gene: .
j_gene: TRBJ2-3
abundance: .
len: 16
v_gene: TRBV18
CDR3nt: TGTGCCAGCTCACCACTCGGGGGGCCTCGCACAGATACGCAGTATTTT
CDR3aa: CASSPLGGPRTDTQYF

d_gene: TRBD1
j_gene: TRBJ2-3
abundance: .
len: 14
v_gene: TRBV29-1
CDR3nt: TGCAGCGTTGAACGGACAGGGGGCACAGATACGCAGTATTTT
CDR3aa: CSVERTGGTDTQYF

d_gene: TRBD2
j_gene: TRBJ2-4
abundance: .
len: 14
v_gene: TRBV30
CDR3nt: TGTGCCTGGAGACCCGGGGGGGCGCGAAACATTCAGTACTTC
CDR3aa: CAWRPGGARNIQYF

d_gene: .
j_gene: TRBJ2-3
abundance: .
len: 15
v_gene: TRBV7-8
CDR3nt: TGTGCCAGCACCATCGGTTTAGGAGGGACAGATACGCAGTATTTT
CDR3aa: CASTIGLGGTDTQYF

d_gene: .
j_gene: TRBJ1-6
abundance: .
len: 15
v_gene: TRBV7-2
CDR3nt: TGTGCCACCCAACCACCGGGGGGGCTTAATTCACCCCTCCACTTT
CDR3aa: CATQPPGGLNSPLHF

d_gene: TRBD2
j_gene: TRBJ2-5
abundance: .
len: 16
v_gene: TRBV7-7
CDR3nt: TGTGCCAGCAGCTTAGTCCTAGCGGGGGACAAAGAGACCCAGTACTTC
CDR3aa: CASSLVLAGDKETQYF

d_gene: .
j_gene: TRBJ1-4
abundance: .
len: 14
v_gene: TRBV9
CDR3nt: TGTGCCAGCAGCGCTCGGGGGAACGGGGAAAAACTGTTTTTT
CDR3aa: CASSARGNGEKLFF

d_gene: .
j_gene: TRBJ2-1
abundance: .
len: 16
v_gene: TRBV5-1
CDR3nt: TGCGCCAGCAGCCCGGTTGTTGGGGGAGGTTACAATGAGCAGTTCTTC
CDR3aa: CASSPVVGGGYNEQFF

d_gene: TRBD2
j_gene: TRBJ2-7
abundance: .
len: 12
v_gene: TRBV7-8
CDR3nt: TGTGCCAGCAGCTGGGAGGGGTACGAGCAGTACTTC
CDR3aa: CASSWEGYEQYF

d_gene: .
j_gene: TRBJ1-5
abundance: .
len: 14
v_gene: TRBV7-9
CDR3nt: TGTGCCAGCAGTGGGGGGAATAGCAATCAGCCCCAGCATTTT
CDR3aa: CASSGGNSNQPQHF

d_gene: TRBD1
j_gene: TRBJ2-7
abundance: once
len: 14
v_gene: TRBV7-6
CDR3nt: TGTGCCAGCAGCCCCCCGGGACAGCCCTCCGAGCAGTACTTC
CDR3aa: CASSPPGQPSEQYF

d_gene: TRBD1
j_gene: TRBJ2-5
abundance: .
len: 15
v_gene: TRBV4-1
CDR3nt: TGCGCCAGCAGCCAGCTCGACAGGGTAGGAGAGACCCAGTACTTC
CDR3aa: CASSQLDRVGETQYF

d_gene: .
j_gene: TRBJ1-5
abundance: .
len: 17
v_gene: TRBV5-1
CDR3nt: TGCGCCAGCAGCTTGGAGCCGGCGACTTTCAGCAATCAGCCCCAGCATTTT
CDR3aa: CASSLEPATFSNQPQHF

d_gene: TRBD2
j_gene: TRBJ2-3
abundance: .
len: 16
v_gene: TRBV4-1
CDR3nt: TGCGCCAGCAGCCCCATTCTTATAGCGGGGTCAGATACGCAGTATTTT
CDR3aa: CASSPILIAGSDTQYF

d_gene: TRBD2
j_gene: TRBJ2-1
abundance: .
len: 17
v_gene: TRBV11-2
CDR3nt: TGTGCCAGCAGCAAGGGGACTAGCGGGAGAAGTTACAATGAGCAGTTCTTC
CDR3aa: CASSKGTSGRSYNEQFF

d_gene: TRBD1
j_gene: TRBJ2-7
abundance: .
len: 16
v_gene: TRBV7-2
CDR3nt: TGTGCCAGCAGCTTAGCTGGGACAGAGAGCTCCTACGAGCAGTACTTC
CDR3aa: CASSLAGTESSYEQYF

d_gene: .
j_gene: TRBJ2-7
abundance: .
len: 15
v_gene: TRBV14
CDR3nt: TGTGCCAGCAGCCGAGCTACTAAGCGCAACTACGAGCAGTACTTC
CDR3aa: CASSRATKRNYEQYF

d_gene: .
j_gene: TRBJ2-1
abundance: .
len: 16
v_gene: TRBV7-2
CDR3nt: TGTGCCACCCCAACTAGGGGGGGGAGCTCCTACAATGAGCAGTTCTTC
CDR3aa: CATPTRGGSSYNEQFF

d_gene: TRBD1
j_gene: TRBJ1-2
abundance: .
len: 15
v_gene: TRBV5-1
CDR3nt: TGCGCCAGCAGCTTGGAAGGGACAGGGCGCGTTGGCTACACCTTC
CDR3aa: CASSLEGTGRVGYTF

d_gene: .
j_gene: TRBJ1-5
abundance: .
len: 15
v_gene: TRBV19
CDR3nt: TGTGCCAGTAGTATCGGGCAGGGGATTAATCAGCCCCAGCATTTT
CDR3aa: CASSIGQGINQPQHF

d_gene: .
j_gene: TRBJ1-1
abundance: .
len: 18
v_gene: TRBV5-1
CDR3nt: TGCGCCAGCAGCTTGGCGGGGGGCGGGAGGGGGATGAACACTGAAGCTTTCTTT
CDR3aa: CASSLAGGGRGMNTEAFF

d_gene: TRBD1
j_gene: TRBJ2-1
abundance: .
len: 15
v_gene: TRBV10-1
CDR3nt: TGCGCCAGCAGCGCCGGGACAGGGGGTTACAATGAGCAGTTCTTC
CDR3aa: CASSAGTGGYNEQFF

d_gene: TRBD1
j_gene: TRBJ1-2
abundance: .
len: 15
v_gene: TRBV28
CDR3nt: TGTGCCAGCGGGACAGGGCGTCTATGGACCTATGGCTACACCTTC
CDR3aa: CASGTGRLWTYGYTF

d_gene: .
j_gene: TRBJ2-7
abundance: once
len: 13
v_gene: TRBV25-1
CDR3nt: TGTGCCAGCAGTGCAAACAGGGTCAGGGAGCAGTACTTC
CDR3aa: CASSANRVREQYF

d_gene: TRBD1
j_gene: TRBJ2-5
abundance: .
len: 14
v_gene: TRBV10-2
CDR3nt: TGCGCCAGCAGTTTTTCCCCGGGACAGGGGTCCCAGTACTTC
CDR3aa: CASSFSPGQGSQYF

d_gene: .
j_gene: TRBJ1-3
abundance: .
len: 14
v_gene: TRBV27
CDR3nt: TGTGCCAGCAGCCTGGGGGGGCCTGGAAACACCATATATTTT
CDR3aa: CASSLGGPGNTIYF

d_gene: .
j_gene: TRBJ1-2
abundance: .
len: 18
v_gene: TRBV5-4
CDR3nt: TGTGCCAGCAGCTTGGGGCGATCGGCAGAATCCTTTAGAGGTGGCTACACCTTC
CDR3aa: CASSLGRSAESFRGGYTF

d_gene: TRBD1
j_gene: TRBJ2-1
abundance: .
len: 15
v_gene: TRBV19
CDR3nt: TGTGCCAGTAGTATAAGAGGACAGGGGAGTAATGAGCAGTTCTTC
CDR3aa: CASSIRGQGSNEQFF

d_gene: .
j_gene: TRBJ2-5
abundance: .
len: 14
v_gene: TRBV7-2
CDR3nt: TGTGCCAGCAGCTTAGACCCCTTAGTAGAGACCCAGTACTTC
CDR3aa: CASSLDPLVETQYF